This T cell receptor beta chain was retrieved from a study of blood T cell repertoires in COVID-19. Overall study: Sites across the United States, Italy and Spain contributed samples from acute and convalescent COVID-19. Sources were T cells, B-cell-depleted T cells, or PBMCs; the material itself was cDNA or gDNA.

In the original analysis: Estimation of nucleated cell counts was performed using reference gene primer amplification. The table came from immunoSEQ multiplex PCR; TCRdb's copy has only in-frame clones and leaves some out. The V and J calls and clone size come from that table; D and trimming were worked out from the DNA. Of roughly 55,000 clones listed, 86% are singletons. This CDR3 has 15 amino acids. Trimming cost V 6 bases and J 2 bases; bases outside gene matches: 6. CDR1 is MNHNY, CDR2 SVGAGI, per germline (reference sequence). Input material: peripheral blood. The chain joins TRBV6-6 to TRBJ2-3, with 9 bases matching TRBD1. The TCR was taken from a man between 65 and 85 years old with active COVID-19. CDR3 DNA sequence: TGTGCCAGCAGCCAACAGGGGGCACCCACAGATACGCAGTATTTT. Its translation: CASSQQGAPTDTQYF.